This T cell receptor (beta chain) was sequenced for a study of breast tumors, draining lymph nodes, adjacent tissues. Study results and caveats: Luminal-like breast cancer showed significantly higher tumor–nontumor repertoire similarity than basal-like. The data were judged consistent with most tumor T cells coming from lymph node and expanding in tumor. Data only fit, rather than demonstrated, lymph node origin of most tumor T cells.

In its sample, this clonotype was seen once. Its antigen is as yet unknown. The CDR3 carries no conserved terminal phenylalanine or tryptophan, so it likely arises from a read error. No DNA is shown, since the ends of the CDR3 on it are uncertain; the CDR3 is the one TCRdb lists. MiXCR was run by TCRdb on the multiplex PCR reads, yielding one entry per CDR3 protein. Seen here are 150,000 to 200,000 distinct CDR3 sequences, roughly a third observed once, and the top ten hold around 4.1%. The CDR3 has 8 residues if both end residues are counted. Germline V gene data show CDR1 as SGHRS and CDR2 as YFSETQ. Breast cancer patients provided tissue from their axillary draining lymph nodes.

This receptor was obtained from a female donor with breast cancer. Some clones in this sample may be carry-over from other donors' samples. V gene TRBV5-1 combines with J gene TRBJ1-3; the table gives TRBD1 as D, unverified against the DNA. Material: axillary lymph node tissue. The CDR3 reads CASSLGQG.